Presented here are 27 T cell receptor beta chains from one specimen sequenced in a study of EBV T-cell therapy then PD-1 blockade in nasopharyngeal carcinoma. These receptors lack a known antigen. Described treatment: AdE1-LMPpoly-expanded autologous EBV-specific T-cell therapy followed by anti-PD-1 nivolumab. Method: immunoSEQ multiplex PCR; TCRdb's copy keeps in-frame clones and lacks some. The profile shows roughly 20,000 clones, approximately 81% of them singletons. The sample consisted of CD8+ T cells from blood, taken at roughly day 35 from a patient whose treatment included autologous EBV-specific T cells and nivolumab. These receptors were collected from a middle-aged man with nasopharyngeal carcinoma.

The chain is built from TRBV15 and TRBJ1-4; maybe TRBD1 (6 bases). Germline V gene data show CDR1 as LNHNV and CDR2 as YYDKDF (reference sequence). V lost 4 bases and J 6 bases, leaving 12 bases between the germline ends. The CDR3 has 14 residues. The CDR3 loop is CATSMGHEDEKLFF. DNA of the CDR3: TGTGCCACCAGCATGGGACACGAAGATGAAAAACTGTTTTTT. The whole variable domain, remainder taken from reference TRBV15 and TRBJ1-4, is DAMVIQNPRYQVTQFGKPVTLSCSQTLNHNVMYWYQQKSSQAPKLLFHYYDKDFNNEADTPDNFQSRRPNTSFCFLDIRSPGLGDTAMYLCATSMGHEDEKLFFGSGTQLSVL.

This CDR3 is CASRNPGQNEKLFF. The CDR3 bases are TGTGCCAGCCGCAATCCGGGACAAAATGAAAAACTGTTTTTT. The chain uses TRBV6-5 and TRBJ1-4; tentatively, D is TRBD1 (6 bases). There are 14 residues in the CDR3. V was clipped by 8 bases and J by 5 bases, with 15 bases between them. Germline CDR1 MNHEY, CDR2 SVGAGI.

This chain uses TRBV29-1 with TRBJ2-7; 7 bases are shared with TRBD1. V lost 1 base and J lost 2; bases outside the gene matches: 20. The germline V gene encodes CDR1 SQVTM and CDR2 ANQGSEA. CDR3 length: 19 residues. This chain's CDR3 is CSVEGDKHGPGQKPYEQYF. In DNA form, the CDR3 reads TGCAGCGTTGAAGGGGATAAGCACGGTCCGGGACAGAAACCCTACGAGCAGTACTTC.

V usage is TRBV5-5 and J usage is TRBJ2-7; no definite D call. Germline V gene data show CDR1 as SGHKS and CDR2 as YYEKEE (reference sequence). With 1 base removed from V and 3 bases from J, the gap between germline ends came to 8 bases. The CDR3 loop spans 13 amino acids. CDR3 sequence (DNA): TGTGCCAGCAGCTTGTCGGAGAACTACGAGCAGTACTTC. Translating gives CASSLSENYEQYF.

J is TRBJ2-5 and V is TRBV4-3; 9 bases map to TRBD1. V was clipped by 5 bases and J by 4 bases; unmatched bases: 5. Germline CDR1 is LGHNA and CDR2 is YSLEER. CDR3 length: 14 amino acids. The CDR3 nucleotides are TGCGCCAGCAGCTCCGGGACAGGGAGAGAGACCCAGTACTTC. Its translation is CASSSGTGRETQYF.

The rearrangement joins TRBV3-1 (or the pseudogene TRBV3-2) to TRBJ1-6; maybe TRBD1 (5 bases). Germline assignment: CDR1 LGHDT and CDR2 YNNKEL (reference sequence). The CDR3 has 14 residues. Trimming shortened V by 4 bases and J by 8 bases, and 12 bases separated the two germline ends. Here the CDR3 DNA reads TGTGCCAGCAGCCCACAACTGGGGGATTCACCCCTCCACTTT. This gives the protein CASSPQLGDSPLHF.

The chain's CDR3 is CASSIWTGGNQPQHF. Here the CDR3 DNA reads TGTGCCAGTAGTATCTGGACAGGGGGTAATCAGCCCCAGCATTTT. V gene TRBV19 combines with J gene TRBJ1-5; 10 nucleotides line up with TRBD1. Germline CDR1 and CDR2: LNHDA and SQIVND (reference sequence). This CDR3 is 15 amino acids long. The J segment lost 4 bases and the V segment lost 3 bases, leaving 3 bases of the junction unmatched.

The chain employs TRBV6-4 and TRBJ2-2, with no clear D. The V end was cut by 4 bases, the J end by 0 bases, with 3 bases between. The CDR3 contains 13 residues. CDR1 and CDR2 (germline): MRHNA, SNTAGT. The CDR3 sequence: CASSGANTGELFF. The CDR3 nucleotides read TGTGCCAGCAGTGGGGCGAACACCGGGGAGCTGTTTTTT.

The chain has TRBV5-1 and TRBJ1-1; the D gene is possibly TRBD1 (5 bases). Between the trimmed V and J ends, which lost 4 bases and 1 base, there was a span of 14 bases. The CDR3 is 15 residues long. CDR1 SGHRS and CDR2 YFSETQ come from the germline V gene. CDR3 sequence reads: CASSPRWGENTEAFF. CDR3 coding DNA: TGCGCCAGCAGCCCCCGGTGGGGGGAGAACACTGAAGCTTTCTTT.

This chain joins TRBV6-5 and TRBJ2-1; D uncertain. Trimming left V 5 bases short and J 0 bases short, with 11 bases between. Germline V gene data show CDR1 as MNHEY and CDR2 as SVGAGI. This CDR3 is 15 amino acids long. CDR3 bases: TGTGCCAGCAGTCCCGACGGCAGCTCCTACAATGAGCAGTTCTTC. Translation: CASSPDGSSYNEQFF.

This clone was observed a single time. The CDR3 DNA reads as TGTGCCAGCAGTGACGGTGCAGGGGGCGCAGATACGCAGTATTTT. This gives the protein CASSDGAGGADTQYF. V gene TRBV2 combines with J gene TRBJ2-3; 8 bases align to TRBD1. The CDR3 has 15 residues. CDR1 is SNHLY and CDR2 is FYNNEI in the germline V gene. J lost 4 bases, V lost 3 bases, and 6 bases had no gene match.

About this clone itself: The sample contains more than one DNA sequence encoding this CDR3. The V gene is TRBV7-8, the J gene TRBJ2-2; D uncertain. The CDR3 runs to 12 residues. The germline V and J ends were trimmed by 5 bases and 4 bases, with 5 bases remaining between them. Germline-derived CDR1 and CDR2 are SGHVS and FQNEAQ. CDR3 in amino acids: CASSPSTGELFF. For the CDR3, the DNA is TGTGCCAGCAGCCCCTCCACCGGGGAGCTGTTTTTT.

V is TRBV6-5 and J is TRBJ2-1, with a tentative D call TRBD2 (5 bases). The germline V gene has CDR1 MNHEY and CDR2 SVGAGI. The CDR3 is 14 residues long. Trimming left V 6 bases short and J 7 bases short, with 16 bases between. In DNA, the CDR3 is TGTGCCAGCAGGATGGACGGGGAGTCGAATGAGCAGTTCTTC. Its protein is CASRMDGESNEQFF.

The chain joins TRBV29-1 to TRBJ2-7; D uncertain. Germline-derived CDR1 and CDR2 are SQVTM and ANQGSEA. Between the trimmed V and J ends, which lost 4 bases and 2 bases, there was a span of 12 bases. The CDR3 covers 13 residues. The DNA for the CDR3 is TGCAGCGTTGCGACGGGTCCCCCCTACGAGCAGTACTTC. Translating gives CSVATGPPYEQYF.

The CDR3 DNA reads TGCGCCAGCAGCCCGGGACTGAACACTGAAGCTTTCTTT. Its protein is CASSPGLNTEAFF. This sequence joins TRBV5-1 and TRBJ1-1; TRBD1 might be the D (5 bases). The length of the CDR3 is 13 residues. V was shortened by 4 bases and J by 0 bases, with 7 bases between the two germline ends. From germline, CDR1 is SGHRS and CDR2 YFSETQ.

The chain is built from TRBV6-5 and TRBJ1-6; D is unclear. The CDR3 covers 15 residues. CDR1 and CDR2 from the germline V gene are MNHEY and SVGAGI. V lost 2 bases, J lost 10 bases, and 15 bases lay in between. This CDR3 is CASSYGQTVSSPLHF. For the CDR3, the DNA is TGTGCCAGCAGTTACGGGCAGACGGTGAGCTCACCCCTCCACTTT.

The chain employs TRBV7-2 and TRBJ1-6, with 8 bases that match TRBD1. CDR1 SGHTA and CDR2 FQGNSA come from the germline V gene. This CDR3 contains 16 residues. The V segment lost 5 bases and the J segment 6 bases; nucleotides outside the gene matches: 9. This chain's CDR3 is CASSTSGQGFNSPLHF. CDR3 bases: TGTGCCAGCAGCACCTCAGGACAGGGTTTTAATTCACCCCTCCACTTT. The whole variable domain, filled in from reference TRBV7-2 and TRBJ1-6, reads GAGVSQSPSNKVTEKGKDVELRCDPISGHTALYWYRQSLGQGLEFLIYFQGNSAPDKSGLPSDRFSAERTGGSVSTLTIQRTQQEDSAVYLCASSTSGQGFNSPLHFGNGTRLTVT.

The chain links TRBV4-2 to TRBJ2-7, with 7 bases fitting TRBD2. Germline CDR1 and CDR2: LGHNA and YNFKEQ. CDR3 length: 15 amino acids. The junction had 7 bases not matched to a gene; V was cut back by 3 bases and J by 2 bases. For the CDR3, the DNA is TGTGCCAGCAGCCAGGAGGGGACTACTACCTACGAGCAGTACTTC. This translates into CASSQEGTTTYEQYF.

This sequence joins TRBV28 and TRBJ1-1; no firm D call. This CDR3 is 12 amino acids long. Germline V CDR1 and CDR2: MDHEN, SYDVKM. With 6 bases removed from V and 4 bases from J, the gap between germline ends came to 9 bases. The chain's CDR3 is CASRWIGTEAFF. CDR3 DNA: TGTGCCAGCAGATGGATTGGCACTGAAGCTTTCTTT.

The chain employs TRBV6-5 and TRBJ2-5; D tentatively reads TRBD1 or TRBD2 (6 bases each). The V and J ends lost 4 bases and 2 bases respectively, with 11 bases between them. CDR3 length equals 14 residues. Germline CDR1 and CDR2: MNHEY and SVGAGI. As DNA, the CDR3 is TGTGCCAGCAGTTTTGGGGGGCCTCAAGAGACCCAGTACTTC. It specifies CASSFGGPQETQYF.

The rearrangement links TRBV6-2 or TRBV6-3 to TRBJ2-5; D is possibly TRBD1 or TRBD2 (5 bases each). The germline V gene encodes CDR1 MNHEY and CDR2 SVGEGT. V was cut by 4 bases and J by 2 bases, with 11 bases left in between. The CDR3 is 14 residues long. In nucleotides, the CDR3 is TGTGCCAGCAGTTTTGTCGGGGCTCAAGAGACCCAGTACTTC. It yields the protein CASSFVGAQETQYF.

V gene TRBV9 combines with J gene TRBJ2-7; the match to TRBD1 covers 11 bases. Losses at the gene ends were 0 bases for V and 3 bases for J; bases not matched to a gene: 2. This CDR3 has 15 amino acids. The germline V gene encodes CDR1 SGDLS and CDR2 YYNGEE. DNA for the CDR3: TGTGCCAGCAGCGTAGGAGGGACAGGGGGCTACGAGCAGTACTTC. It yields the protein CASSVGGTGGYEQYF.

The chain combines TRBV15 with TRBJ2-3, with TRBD2 identical over 8 bases. The CDR3 loop spans 14 amino acids. The germline V gene has CDR1 LNHNV and CDR2 YYDKDF (reference sequence). Germline trimming cut 0 bases from V and 7 bases from J; bases unmatched to any gene: 3. CDR3 DNA sequence: TGTGCCACCAGCAGAGATATAGCGGGGAATACGCAGTATTTT. It specifies CATSRDIAGNTQYF.

V is TRBV9 and J is TRBJ2-7; D is possibly TRBD1 or TRBD2 (5 bases each). Trimming pared 4 bases from V and 4 bases from J, leaving 15 bases between. This CDR3 contains 14 residues. Germline lookup yields CDR1 SGDLS and CDR2 YYNGEE. CDR3 region: CASSPRGRPYEQYF. The DNA for the CDR3 is TGTGCCAGCAGCCCCCGGGGACGGCCTTACGAGCAGTACTTC.

J is TRBJ1-2 and V is TRBV27; D remains ambiguous. Germline loops: CDR1 MNHEY, CDR2 SMNVEV (reference sequence). The V end lost 3 bases, the J end lost 4 bases, and 15 bases lay between the germline ends. CDR3 size: 15 residues. CDR3 sequence: CASSFSGRTSYGYTF. DNA of the CDR3: TGTGCCAGCAGTTTCTCCGGACGTACCTCCTATGGCTACACCTTC.

The gene calls are TRBV13 and TRBJ2-2, with a tentative D call TRBD2 (6 bases). The CDR3 contains 18 residues. Trimming cost V 5 bases and J 1 base, with 20 bases left between them. Germline CDR1 and CDR2: PRHDT and FYEKMQ (reference sequence). The CDR3 here is CASSPTPGVGLNTGELFF. Written as DNA, the CDR3 is TGTGCCAGCAGCCCCACCCCGGGGGTGGGCTTGAACACCGGGGAGCTGTTTTTT.

V gene TRBV4-2 combines with J gene TRBJ2-1; a possible D gene is TRBD2 (6 bases). Trimming removed 0 bases from V and 5 bases from J, with 14 bases in between. This CDR3 is built from 16 residues. Germline values: CDR1 LGHNA, CDR2 YNFKEQ. CDR3 region: CASSQDLGSGNNEQFF. The DNA of the CDR3 is TGTGCCAGCAGCCAAGATCTGGGTAGCGGAAACAATGAGCAGTTCTTC.